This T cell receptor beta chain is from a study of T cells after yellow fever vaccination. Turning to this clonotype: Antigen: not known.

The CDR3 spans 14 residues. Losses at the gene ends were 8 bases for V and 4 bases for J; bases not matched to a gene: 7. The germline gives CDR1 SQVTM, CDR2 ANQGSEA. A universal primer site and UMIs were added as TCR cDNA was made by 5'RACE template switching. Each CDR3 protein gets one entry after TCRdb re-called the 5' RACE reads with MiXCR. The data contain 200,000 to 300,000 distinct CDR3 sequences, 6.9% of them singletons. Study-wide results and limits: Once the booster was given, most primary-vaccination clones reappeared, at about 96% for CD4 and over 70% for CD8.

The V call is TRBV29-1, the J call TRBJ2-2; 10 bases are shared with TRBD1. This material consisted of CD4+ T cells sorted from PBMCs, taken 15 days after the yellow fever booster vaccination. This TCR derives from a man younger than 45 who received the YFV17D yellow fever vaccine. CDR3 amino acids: CSYKTGGRTGELFF. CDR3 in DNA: TGCAGCTATAAGACAGGGGGCCGCACCGGGGAGCTGTTTTTT.